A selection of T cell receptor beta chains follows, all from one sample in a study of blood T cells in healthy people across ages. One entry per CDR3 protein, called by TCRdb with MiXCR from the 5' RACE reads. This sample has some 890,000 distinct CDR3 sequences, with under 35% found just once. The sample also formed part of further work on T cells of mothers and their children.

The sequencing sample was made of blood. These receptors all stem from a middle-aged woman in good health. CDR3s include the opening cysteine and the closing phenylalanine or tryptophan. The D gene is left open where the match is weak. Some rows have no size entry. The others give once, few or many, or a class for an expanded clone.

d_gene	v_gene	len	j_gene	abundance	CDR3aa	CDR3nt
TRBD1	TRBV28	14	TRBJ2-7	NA	CASTNRGSSYEQYF	TGTGCCAGCACTAACAGGGGAAGCTCCTACGAGCAGTACTTC
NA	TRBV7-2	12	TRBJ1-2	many	CASSLEIGDYTF	TGTGCCAGCAGCTTAGAAATCGGTGACTACACCTTC
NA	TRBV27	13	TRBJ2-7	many	CASSLGTGYEQYF	TGTGCCAGCAGTTTAGGGACGGGGTACGAGCAGTACTTC
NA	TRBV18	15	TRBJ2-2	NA	CASSPEGVSTGELFF	TGTGCCAGCTCACCGGAGGGAGTCAGCACCGGGGAGCTGTTTTTT
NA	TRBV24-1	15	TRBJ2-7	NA	CATSDFGGAYNEQYF	TGTGCCACCAGTGATTTTGGCGGGGCCTACAATGAGCAGTACTTC
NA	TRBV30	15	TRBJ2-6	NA	CAWSLTGSGANVLTF	TGTGCCTGGAGCCTGACAGGCTCTGGGGCCAACGTCCTGACTTTC
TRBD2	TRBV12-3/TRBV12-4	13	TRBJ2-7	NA	CASSKSGTYEQYF	TGTGCCAGCAGTAAGAGCGGGACCTACGAGCAGTACTTC
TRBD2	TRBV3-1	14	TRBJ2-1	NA	CASSLGLHYNEQFF	TGTGCCAGCAGCCTGGGACTACACTACAATGAGCAGTTCTTC
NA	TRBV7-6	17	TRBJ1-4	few	CASSLEIIGQPNEKLFF	TGTGCCAGCAGCTTAGAAATTATTGGACAACCTAATGAAAAACTGTTTTTT
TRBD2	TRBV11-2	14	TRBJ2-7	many	CASSSPRGAYEQYF	TGTGCCAGCAGCTCCCCGCGGGGGGCCTACGAGCAGTACTTC
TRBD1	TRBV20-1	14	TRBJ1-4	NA	CSARDMMGQGAVFF	TGCAGTGCTAGAGACATGATGGGACAGGGAGCGGTGTTTTTT
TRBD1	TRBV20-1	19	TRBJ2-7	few	CSARDRRLGSGQGSYEQYF	TGCAGTGCTAGAGATCGCCGGTTAGGTTCGGGACAGGGTAGTTACGAGCAGTACTTC
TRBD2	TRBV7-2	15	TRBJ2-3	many	CASSLAGVKDGTQYF	TGTGCCAGCTCGCTAGCGGGGGTGAAGGATGGTACGCAGTATTTT
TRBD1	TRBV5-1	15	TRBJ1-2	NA	CASSLIGDRGEGYTF	TGCGCCAGCAGCTTGATAGGGGACAGGGGTGAAGGCTACACCTTC
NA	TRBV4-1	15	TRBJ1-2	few	CASSHPVRGRNGYTF	TGCGCCAGCAGCCACCCCGTTCGGGGGCGTAACGGCTACACCTTC
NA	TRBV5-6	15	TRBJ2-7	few	CASSQGRISSYEQYF	TGTGCCAGCAGCCAGGGACGTATAAGCTCCTACGAGCAGTACTTC
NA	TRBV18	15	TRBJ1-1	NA	CASSPFERRDTEAFF	TGTGCCAGCTCACCATTCGAGAGGCGGGACACTGAAGCTTTCTTT
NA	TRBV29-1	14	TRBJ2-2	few	CSVEKQGGTGELFF	TGCAGCGTTGAAAAACAGGGAGGCACCGGGGAGCTGTTTTTT
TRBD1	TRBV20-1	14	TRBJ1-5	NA	CSARLGTAYQPQHF	TGCAGTGCTAGATTGGGGACAGCTTATCAGCCCCAGCATTTT
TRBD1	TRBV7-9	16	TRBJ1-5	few	CASSSGQGAIGQPQHF	TGTGCCAGCAGCTCGGGACAGGGGGCGATTGGGCAGCCCCAGCATTTT
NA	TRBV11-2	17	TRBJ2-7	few	CASSSVWGGGKAYEQYF	TGTGCCAGCAGCTCCGTCTGGGGTGGGGGGAAAGCCTACGAGCAGTACTTC
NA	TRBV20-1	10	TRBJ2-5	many	CSAKEETQYF	TGCAGTGCCAAAGAAGAGACCCAGTACTTC
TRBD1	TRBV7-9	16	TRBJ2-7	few	CASSPKGTGGYDEQYF	TGTGCCAGCAGCCCCAAGGGGACAGGGGGGTACGACGAGCAGTACTTC
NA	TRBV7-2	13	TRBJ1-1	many	CASSLKRNTEAFF	TGTGCCAGCAGCTTAAAGAGAAACACTGAAGCTTTCTTT
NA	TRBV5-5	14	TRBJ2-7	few	CASGLGQNSLEQYF	TGTGCCAGCGGCTTGGGGCAGAATTCTCTCGAGCAGTACTTC
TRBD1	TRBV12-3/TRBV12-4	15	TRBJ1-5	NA	CASSPRQGPDQPQHF	TGTGCCAGCAGTCCCCGACAGGGCCCGGATCAGCCCCAGCATTTT
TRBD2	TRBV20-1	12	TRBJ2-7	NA	CSARPGGYEQYF	TGCAGTGCTAGACCGGGGGGCTACGAGCAGTACTTC
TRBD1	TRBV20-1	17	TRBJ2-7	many	CSARDLSRTGGGYEQYF	TGCAGTGCTAGAGATCTCTCTCGGACAGGGGGCGGCTACGAGCAGTACTTC
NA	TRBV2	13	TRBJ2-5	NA	CAGCGQTQETQYF	TGTGCCGGCTGCGGACAGACCCAAGAGACCCAGTACTTC
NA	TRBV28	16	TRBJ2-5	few	CASTPRGGWDQETQYF	TGTGCCAGCACCCCGAGGGGGGGGTGGGACCAAGAGACCCAGTACTTC
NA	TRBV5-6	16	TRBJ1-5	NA	CASSLGGGFSNQPQHF	TGTGCCAGCAGCTTGGGGGGGGGGTTTAGCAATCAGCCCCAGCATTTT
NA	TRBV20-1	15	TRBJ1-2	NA	CSARDSGGADYGYTF	TGCAGTGCTAGAGATTCGGGGGGCGCTGACTATGGCTACACCTTC
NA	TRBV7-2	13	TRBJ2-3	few	CASSLRVRRTQYF	TGTGCCAGCAGCTTAAGGGTTCGACGTACGCAGTATTTT
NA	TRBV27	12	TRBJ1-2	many	CASSDRYYGYTF	TGTGCCAGCAGCGACAGGTACTATGGCTACACCTTC
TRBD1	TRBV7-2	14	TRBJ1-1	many	CASSSPGQGLLAFF	TGTGCCAGCAGCTCCCCGGGACAGGGATTGTTGGCTTTCTTT
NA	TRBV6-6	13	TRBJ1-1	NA	CASTPSKNTEAFF	TGTGCCAGTACCCCGTCAAAGAACACTGAAGCTTTCTTT
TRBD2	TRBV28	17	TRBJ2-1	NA	CASSPLASGGTLNEQFF	TGTGCCAGCAGTCCACTCGCTAGCGGGGGGACCCTCAATGAGCAGTTCTTC
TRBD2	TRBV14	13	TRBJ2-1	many	CASSQGRGLWQFF	TGTGCCAGCAGCCAAGGGAGGGGACTATGGCAGTTCTTC
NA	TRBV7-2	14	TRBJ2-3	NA	CASSPGWGADTQYF	TGTGCCAGCAGCCCCGGGTGGGGGGCGGATACGCAGTATTTT
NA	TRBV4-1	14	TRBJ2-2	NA	CASSPPQGSGELFF	TGCGCCAGCAGCCCACCTCAGGGGAGCGGGGAGCTGTTTTTT
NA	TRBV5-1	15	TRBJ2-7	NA	CASRQGTESSYEQYF	TGCGCCAGCAGACAAGGGACGGAGTCCTCCTACGAGCAGTACTTC
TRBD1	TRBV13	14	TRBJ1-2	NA	CASSLEQGAGGYTF	TGTGCCAGCAGCTTAGAGCAGGGGGCGGGTGGCTACACCTTC
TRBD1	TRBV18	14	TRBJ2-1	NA	CASSPDRGGHEQFF	TGTGCCAGCTCACCTGACAGGGGGGGCCATGAGCAGTTCTTC
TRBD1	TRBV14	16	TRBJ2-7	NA	CASSQGGQGRTYEQYF	TGTGCCAGCAGCCAAGGCGGACAGGGGCGAACCTACGAGCAGTACTTC
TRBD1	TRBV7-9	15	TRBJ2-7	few	CASSQGAAGFYEQYF	TGTGCCAGCAGCCAGGGGGCAGCCGGATTCTACGAGCAGTACTTC
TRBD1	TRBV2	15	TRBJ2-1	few	CACSRTGGAYNEQFF	TGTGCCTGCAGTAGAACAGGGGGAGCCTACAATGAGCAGTTCTTC
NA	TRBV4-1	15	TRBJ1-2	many	CASSQGTATDYGYTF	TGCGCCAGCAGCCAAGGGACAGCTACGGACTATGGCTACACCTTC
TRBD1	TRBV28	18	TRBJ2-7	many	CASSSTSPGQGGFYEQYF	TGTGCCAGCAGTTCCACCTCACCGGGACAGGGTGGGTTCTACGAGCAGTACTTC
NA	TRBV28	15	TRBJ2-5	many	CASSLVRRYQETQYF	TGTGCCAGCAGTTTAGTACGGAGGTACCAAGAGACCCAGTACTTC
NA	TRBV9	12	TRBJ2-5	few	CASSVDVGTQYF	TGTGCCAGCAGCGTAGATGTGGGGACCCAGTACTTC
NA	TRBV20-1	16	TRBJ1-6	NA	CSAPDRSSSYNSPLHF	TGCAGTGCCCCGGATAGGTCGAGCTCCTATAATTCACCCCTCCACTTT
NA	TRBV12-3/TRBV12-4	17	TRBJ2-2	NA	CASSPASGYANTGELFF	TGTGCCAGCTCACCGGCTTCCGGATACGCGAACACCGGGGAGCTGTTTTTT
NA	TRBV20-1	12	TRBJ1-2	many	CSARDMGYGYTF	TGCAGTGCTAGAGATATGGGCTATGGCTACACCTTC
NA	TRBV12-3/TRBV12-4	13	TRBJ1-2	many	CASSFGKNYGYTF	TGTGCCAGCAGTTTTGGGAAAAACTATGGCTACACCTTC
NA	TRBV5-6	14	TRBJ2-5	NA	CASSLDGEEETQYF	TGTGCCAGCAGCTTGGACGGGGAAGAAGAGACCCAGTACTTC
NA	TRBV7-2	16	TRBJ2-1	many	CASSSEGSPAPREQFF	TGTGCCAGCAGCTCAGAAGGCTCGCCGGCCCCCAGGGAGCAGTTCTTC
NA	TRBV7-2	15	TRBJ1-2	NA	CASSQGSVLGYGYTF	TGTGCCAGCAGCCAAGGTTCCGTGTTGGGCTATGGCTACACCTTC
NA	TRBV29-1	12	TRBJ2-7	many	CSVAAVTYEQYF	TGCAGCGTTGCGGCCGTGACCTACGAGCAGTACTTC
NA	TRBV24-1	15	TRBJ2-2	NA	CATSDPGVNTGELFF	TGTGCCACCAGTGATCCAGGGGTGAACACCGGGGAGCTGTTTTTT
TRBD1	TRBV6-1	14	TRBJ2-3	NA	CASRLQGAADTQYF	TGTGCCAGCAGGTTACAGGGGGCCGCAGATACGCAGTATTTT